These 29 T cell receptor beta chains share one sample of origin, sequenced in a study of blood T cell repertoires in COVID-19. Assay used: immunoSEQ multiplex PCR; TCRdb lists only in-frame clones, some missing. The sample lists under 300,000 clones; 75% to 90% were seen once. The sequenced sample was peripheral blood. These receptors were collected from a man aged 25 to 40 who had recovered from COVID-19.

The rearrangement links TRBV11-2 to TRBJ1-6, with D perhaps matching TRBD1 (5 bases). With 2 bases removed from V and 9 bases from J, the gap between germline ends came to 11 bases. The V gene's germline CDR1 is SGHAT and CDR2 FQNNGV. The CDR3 spans 14 residues. Here the CDR3 DNA reads TGTGCCAGCAGCTTATCCGGGGGACCTTCACCCCTCCACTTT. This codes for CASSLSGGPSPLHF. The variable domain in full, completed from reference TRBV11-2 and TRBJ1-6, reads EAGVAQSPRYKIIEKRQSVAFWCNPISGHATLYWYQQILGQGPKLLIQFQNNGVVDDSQLPKDRFSAERLKGVDSTLKIQPAKLEDSAVYLCASSLSGGPSPLHFGNGTRLTVT.

The chain employs TRBV5-1 and TRBJ2-5, with D possibly TRBD1 on 6 matching bases. Trimming took 0 bases from V and 3 from J, leaving 9 bases between them. The CDR3 length is 14 residues. Germline lookup yields CDR1 SGHRS and CDR2 YFSETQ. This CDR3 is CASSLGGGKETQYF. As DNA, the CDR3 is TGCGCCAGCAGCTTGGGAGGGGGAAAAGAGACCCAGTACTTC.

This clone was found once. The chain has TRBV29-1 and TRBJ1-2; 9 nucleotides match TRBD1. The ends lost 7 bases at V and 6 bases at J; junction bases unmatched: 12. CDR3 length: 14 amino acids. Germline V gives CDR1 SQVTM, CDR2 ANQGSEA. CDR3 nucleotides: TGCAGCGCCAACCCGACAGGGGGGAGGAATGGCTACACCTTC. As protein: CSANPTGGRNGYTF.

This clone was recorded only once. This chain joins TRBV6-5 and TRBJ2-5, with 8 bases that match TRBD1. This CDR3 is 14 amino acids long. V lost 4 bases to trimming and J lost 5 bases; unmatched junction nucleotides: 6. CDR1 MNHEY and CDR2 SVGAGI come from the germline V gene. The CDR3 bases are TGTGCCAGCAGTTCCCGGACAGGGTGGGAGACCCAGTACTTC. Translated, it gives CASSSRTGWETQYF.

V usage is TRBV5-1 and J usage is TRBJ2-2; 7 positions match TRBD2. Trimming cost V 1 base and J 4 bases; bases outside gene matches: 7. Per germline, CDR1 SGHRS and CDR2 YFSETQ. This CDR3 is built from 16 residues. Written as DNA, the CDR3 is TGCGCCAGCAGCTTGCCGAGCGGGGACGGCACCGGGGAGCTGTTTTTT. Protein product: CASSLPSGDGTGELFF.

CDR3 DNA: TGTGCCAGCAGCGTAAACAGGGGGTCATGGGATACGCAGTATTTT. Residues: CASSVNRGSWDTQYF. The genes are TRBV7-6 and TRBJ2-3; 8 bases map to TRBD1. CDR3 length: 15 amino acids. CDR1 and CDR2 from the germline V gene are SGHVS and FNYEAQ. With V trimmed by 5 bases and J by 6 bases, 10 bases remained unmatched.

This chain joins TRBV9 and TRBJ2-7, with D possibly TRBD1 on 6 matching bases. Germline V CDR1 and CDR2: SGDLS, YYNGEE. The V gene lost 7 bases and the J gene lost 4 bases, with 15 bases spanning the gap. The length of the CDR3 is 13 residues. For the CDR3, the DNA is TGTGCCAGCGGGTCACAACAGGGATACGAGCAGTACTTC. Translation gives CASGSQQGYEQYF.

Concerning this clone: In the same sample, other DNA sequences code for this CDR3. CDR3 DNA: TGTGCCAGCAGTTTCGGGGGTAACGGCTACACCTTC. This translates into CASSFGGNGYTF. The chain joins TRBV12-3 or TRBV12-4 to TRBJ1-2; D possibly corresponds to TRBD1 (5 bases). Trimming took 3 bases from V and 8 from J, leaving 10 bases between them. The CDR3 is 12 residues long.

The table lists this clone with a count of one. This rearrangement joins TRBV9 to TRBJ1-1, with a possible D match to TRBD1 (5 bases). CDR1 and CDR2 (germline): SGDLS, YYNGEE. The CDR3 contains 15 residues. The V end was cut by 4 bases, the J end by 3 bases, with 16 bases between. CDR3 in amino acids: CASSFRQFMDTEAFF. Written as DNA, the CDR3 is TGTGCCAGCAGCTTCAGACAGTTCATGGACACTGAAGCTTTCTTT.

V usage is TRBV19 and J usage is TRBJ1-1, with TRBD1 identical over 8 bases. Germline CDR1 is LNHDA and CDR2 is SQIVND (reference sequence). This CDR3 has 15 residues. The V and J ends lost 5 bases and 7 bases, in that order; junction bases with no gene match: 12. The CDR3 protein is CASSLLSLGQVEAFF. CDR3 nucleotides: TGTGCCAGTAGTCTTTTATCGCTGGGACAGGTTGAAGCTTTCTTT.

The sample holds a few counts of this clone. The chain carries TRBV5-1 and TRBJ2-5; 13 bases are shared with TRBD2. Trimming at V came to 0 bases and at J to 4 bases, leaving 0 bases not matched to a gene. Per germline, CDR1 SGHRS and CDR2 YFSETQ. CDR3 length: 15 residues. CDR3 in amino acids: CASSLGLAGGETQYF. The CDR3 bases are TGCGCCAGCAGCTTGGGACTAGCGGGGGGAGAGACCCAGTACTTC.

This chain connects TRBV11-3 to TRBJ2-4; D remains unclear. The CDR3 totals 12 residues. The V gene lost 1 base and the J gene lost 9 bases, with 7 bases spanning the gap. CDR1 is SGHNT, CDR2 YENEEA, per germline. This CDR3 reads CASSLVSSIQYF. CDR3 bases: TGTGCCAGCAGCTTAGTGTCGTCCATTCAGTACTTC.

The J gene is TRBJ1-1, the V gene TRBV5-4, with TRBD1 as a possible D gene (6 bases). The V gene's germline CDR1 is SGHNT and CDR2 YYREEE (reference sequence). V gave up 2 bases and J gave up 4 bases, with 15 bases separating them. CDR3 length equals 15 residues. The CDR3 loop is CASSLAGTRLTEAFF. CDR3 DNA: TGTGCCAGCAGCTTAGCCGGGACACGACTCACTGAAGCTTTCTTT.

The rearrangement joins TRBV7-2 to TRBJ2-3, with 8 bases fitting TRBD2. The CDR3 length is 15 residues. The germline V gene encodes CDR1 SGHTA and CDR2 FQGNSA. V shed 0 bases, J shed 3 bases, and the junction held 2 bases outside the gene matches. Here the CDR3 reads CASSLAAGETDTQYF. The CDR3 region has the DNA TGTGCCAGCAGCTTAGCAGCGGGGGAAACAGATACGCAGTATTTT.

The chain links TRBV19 to TRBJ2-6; TRBD1 is a possible D gene (6 bases). Looked up from germline, CDR1 is LNHDA and CDR2 is SQIVND (reference sequence). The CDR3 loop spans 15 amino acids. The V and J ends lost 2 bases and 4 bases respectively, with 9 bases between them. CDR3 region: CASSIQGYGANVLTF. In DNA form, the CDR3 reads TGTGCCAGTAGTATACAGGGGTACGGGGCCAACGTCCTGACTTTC.

This clone was found a few times. V and J are TRBV29-1 and TRBJ1-3; possible D gene TRBD1, 6 bases. This CDR3 has 13 residues. Germline CDR1 reads SQVTM; CDR2 reads ANQGSEA. The V end was cut by 5 bases, the J end by 4 bases, with 12 bases between. CDR3 DNA sequence: TGCAGCGTTTCCTCAGGGGCAGGAAACACCATATATTTT. Translated, it gives CSVSSGAGNTIYF.

The CDR3: CAITFDWQGLSTEAFF. For the CDR3, the DNA is TGTGCCATCACGTTCGACTGGCAGGGTCTTAGTACTGAAGCTTTCTTT. The chain couples TRBV5-4 to TRBJ1-1, with D possibly matching TRBD1 (5 bases). This CDR3 region has 16 residues. Trimming shortened V by 9 bases and J by 5 bases, and 26 bases separated the two germline ends. CDR1 is SGHNT and CDR2 is YYREEE in the germline V gene (reference sequence).

The gene calls are TRBV4-1 and TRBJ2-3, with D perhaps matching TRBD1 (6 bases). Germline values: CDR1 MGHRA, CDR2 YSYEKL. The CDR3 sequence is 15 residues long. Between the trimmed V and J ends, which lost 0 bases and 3 bases, there was a span of 10 bases. The CDR3 loop reads CASSQDGRGTDTQYF. CDR3 sequence (DNA): TGCGCCAGCAGCCAAGATGGTAGGGGGACAGATACGCAGTATTTT.

This chain uses TRBV6-5 with TRBJ1-4; D is uncertain. The V and J ends lost 8 bases and 7 bases respectively, with 11 bases between them. Per germline, CDR1 MNHEY and CDR2 SVGAGI. The CDR3 covers 12 residues. CDR3 region: CASWSRVEKLFF. The CDR3 coding sequence is TGTGCCAGCTGGTCCCGGGTTGAAAAACTGTTTTTT.

The genes are TRBV5-1 and TRBJ1-1; D unclear. The CDR3 has 15 amino acids. V lost 0 bases, J lost 0 bases, and 9 bases lay in between. Germline values: CDR1 SGHRS, CDR2 YFSETQ. The DNA of the CDR3 is TGCGCCAGCAGCTTGGAGGTCAGGATGAACACTGAAGCTTTCTTT. Its translation: CASSLEVRMNTEAFF.

The CDR3 here is CASSMGTGGYTDTQYF. The DNA of the CDR3 is TGCGCCAGCAGCATGGGGACAGGGGGGTACACAGATACGCAGTATTTT. V gene TRBV5-1 combines with J gene TRBJ2-3, with 11 bases that match TRBD1. V trimming: 4 bases; J trimming: 2 bases; junction bases outside the gene matches: 6. Germline V gene lookup returns CDR1 SGHRS and CDR2 YFSETQ. The CDR3 consists of 16 residues.

This sequence joins TRBV18 and TRBJ2-7; TRBD2 is a possible D gene (7 bases). The V and J ends lost 3 bases and 4 bases respectively, with 19 bases between them. This CDR3 has 16 amino acids. Germline V gene sequence: CDR1 KGHSH, CDR2 LQKENI. CDR3 region: CASSPDSGGHRYEQYF. The CDR3 DNA is TGTGCCAGCTCACCGGACTCCGGGGGGCATCGGTACGAGCAGTACTTC.

The chain uses TRBV5-1 and TRBJ1-2, with 7 bases identical to TRBD1. The V segment lost 4 bases and the J segment 4 bases; nucleotides outside the gene matches: 22. The CDR3 runs to 19 residues. The germline gives CDR1 SGHRS, CDR2 YFSETQ. CDR3 amino acids: CASSAIRIDRAGGGYGYTF. The CDR3, as DNA: TGCGCCAGCAGCGCCATAAGGATAGACAGGGCAGGTGGAGGCTATGGCTACACCTTC.

This clone was recorded only once. The CDR3 is CASSIVRGENYGYTF. The DNA of the CDR3 is TGTGCCAGTAGTATAGTCCGGGGTGAGAACTATGGCTACACCTTC. V and J are TRBV19 and TRBJ1-2; no definite D call. The CDR3 runs 15 residues. The germline V gene has CDR1 LNHDA and CDR2 SQIVND (reference sequence). With 1 base removed from V and 2 bases from J, the gap between germline ends came to 11 bases.

The V and J genes are TRBV19 and TRBJ2-2; TRBD1 matches 7 bases. The V gene's germline CDR1 is LNHDA and CDR2 SQIVND (reference sequence). The CDR3 spans 15 residues. J was trimmed by 4 bases and V by 5 bases; bases with no gene match: 7. The CDR3 protein is CASSYRGRGTGELFF. CDR3 coding DNA: TGTGCCAGTAGTTACAGGGGCCGGGGCACCGGGGAGCTGTTTTTT.

The chain has TRBV11-2 and TRBJ2-1, with D possibly TRBD2 on 6 matching bases. This CDR3 is 14 amino acids long. Between the trimmed V and J ends, which lost 5 bases and 12 bases, there was a span of 20 bases. The germline V gene has CDR1 SGHAT and CDR2 FQNNGV. The CDR3 is CASSPRPSALWQFF. CDR3 nucleotide sequence: TGTGCCAGCAGCCCGCGTCCTAGCGCCCTTTGGCAGTTCTTC.

The J gene is TRBJ1-2, the V gene TRBV14; 9 nucleotides align to TRBD1. The length of the CDR3 is 20 residues. The V gene end was trimmed by 4 bases and the J gene end by 3 bases; junction bases not matched to a gene: 21. Germline V lookup: CDR1 SGHDN, CDR2 FVKESK. CDR3 nucleotide sequence: TGTGCCAGCAGCCGTTCCAGGCTCACCGGGACAGGGAGAAGAGACTATGGCTACACCTTC. Protein product: CASSRSRLTGTGRRDYGYTF.

The chain employs TRBV18 and TRBJ1-1; D may be TRBD1 (6 bases). Germline V lookup: CDR1 KGHSH, CDR2 LQKENI. The CDR3 is 14 residues long. V lost 6 bases to trimming and J lost 0 bases, with 11 bases between them. CDR3 DNA sequence: TGTGCCAGCTCTCCAGAGGGGGTGAACACTGAAGCTTTCTTT. Amino acid sequence: CASSPEGVNTEAFF.

The V gene is TRBV5-1, the J gene TRBJ1-6; the D is unclear. The CDR3 length is 15 residues. The germline V gene encodes CDR1 SGHRS and CDR2 YFSETQ. Trimming cost V 2 bases and J 9 bases, with 15 bases left between them. The CDR3 loop reads CASSFTQVSGSPLHF. In nucleotides, the CDR3 is TGCGCCAGCAGCTTCACCCAAGTGAGTGGTTCACCCCTCCACTTT.